In this sample, the clone carrying this T cell receptor (beta chain) turned up once. V gave up 1 base and J gave up 8 bases, with 17 bases separating them. Germline V lookup: CDR1 LGHNT, CDR2 FRNRAP. CDR3 size: 15 residues. TCRdb keeps only in-frame clones here, not all; method: immunoSEQ multiplex PCR. The data show some 40,000 clones, around nine tenths seen once. This record belongs to a study of T cell changes during pregnancy in multiple sclerosis. J is TRBJ1-2 and V is TRBV12-5; tentative D call: TRBD1 (5 bases). The starting material was CD4+ T cells from peripheral blood mononuclear cells, obtained in the third trimester of pregnancy. The TCR comes from a female donor in good health, enrolled as a control in a pregnancy study. CDR3 nucleotides: TGTGCTAGTGGTTTGGAAGGGGTTCTGGGAAAAGGCTACACCTTC. Amino acids: CASGLEGVLGKGYTF.